The clone carrying this T cell receptor beta chain has at least ten counts. Antigen: not known. Previously described methods with listed TCR primers produced the bulk TCR libraries. MiXCR, run by TCRdb on the PCR reads, gives a single entry per CDR3 protein. Here the sample spans 300,000 to 350,000 distinct CDR3 sequences, roughly 23% being singletons. The CDR3 runs 14 residues. The V gene's germline CDR1 is SGHVS and CDR2 FNYEAQ. Trimming cost V 5 bases and J 4 bases, with 15 bases left between them. The sample comes from a study of molecular identifiers for immune sequencing clone quantification. Study-level points and caveats: Barcode sharing among identical TCR molecules could make large clones appear smaller.

The V and J genes are TRBV7-6 and TRBJ2-7; D possibly corresponds to TRBD2 (7 bases). The TCR comes from a human donor in good health. Some libraries in this study had Jurkat cell RNA spiked in. The specimen was naive CD8+ T cells from blood, with Jurkat cell RNA spiked in. Subset reported: FACS-sorted CD8+CD4-CCR7+CD45RA+ naive T cells. CDR3 residues: CASSPRGGWYEQYF. Here the CDR3 DNA reads TGTGCCAGCAGCCCTAGGGGGGGCTGGTACGAGCAGTACTTC. The full variable domain, rest sourced from reference TRBV7-6 and TRBJ2-7, is GAGVSQSPRYKVTKRGQDVALRCDPISGHVSLYWYRQALGQGPEFLTYFNYEAQQDKSGLPNDRFSAERPEGSISTLTIQRTEQRDSAMYRCASSPRGGWYEQYFGPGTRLTVT.